This entry lists 3 T cell receptor beta chains sequenced from one sample in a study of CD8 T cells in Susac syndrome. RNA totalling about 0.45 to 1 ug underwent reverse transcription with random hexamers. TCRdb called the immunoSEQ multiplex PCR reads again in MiXCR, with one record for every CDR3 protein. The repertoire holds roughly 150,000 distinct CDR3 sequences, about 91% seen once, with 0.065% to 0.1% in the top ten. Material for sequencing was CD4+ T cells from PBMCs. These receptors came from a human donor in good health.

The V call is TRBV20-1, the J call TRBJ1-5; D unclear. Germline assignment: CDR1 DFQATT and CDR2 SNEGSKA (reference sequence). This CDR3 is built from 13 residues. V shed 5 bases and J shed 2 bases, with 10 bases lying between them. The CDR3 coding sequence is TGCAGTGCTCCACCCCCCGGCAATCAGCCCCAGCATTTT. Translating it yields CSAPPPGNQPQHF.

The V gene is TRBV10-2, the J gene TRBJ2-7; 7 bases agree with TRBD1. V dropped 5 bases and J dropped 5; count of bases not matched to a gene: 6. The length of the CDR3 is 13 residues. Germline V gene data show CDR1 as WSHSY and CDR2 as SAAADI. The CDR3 is CASSYRGAHEQYF. In nucleotides, the CDR3 is TGCGCCAGCAGTTACAGGGGAGCACACGAGCAGTACTTC.

In DNA, the CDR3 is TGTGCCTGGAGTGTCTGGACAGGGGATCGCAATCAGCCCCAGCATTTT. Translating gives CAWSVWTGDRNQPQHF. The chain links TRBV30 to TRBJ1-5; 9 bases align to TRBD1. Trimming cost V 0 bases and J 2 bases; bases outside gene matches: 5. The germline V gene encodes CDR1 GTSNPN and CDR2 SVGIG (reference sequence). The CDR3 is made up of 16 amino acids.